These 28 T cell receptor beta chains originate from one sample sequenced in a study of beta chain features in type 1 diabetes. Study findings and constraints: Shortening that was moderate but significant affected the TCRB CDR3s of Type 1 diabetes patients in all four CD4+ subsets.

These receptors are not linked to any known antigen. Of the isolated RNA, all was reverse transcribed, and so the sequenced material was expressed TCRB transcripts. Only in-frame clones appear in the TCRdb table, and some are missing; sequencing was by immunoSEQ multiplex PCR. Here the sample spans 600,000 to 700,000 clones, 13% being singletons. The sequenced sample was naive CD4+ T cells from blood. Every receptor here comes from a man between 18 and 35 years old with type 1 diabetes.

This clone has just a few counts. The chain recombines TRBV5-6 with TRBJ2-7; 7 bases agree with TRBD1. Germline CDR1 is SGHDT and CDR2 is YYEEEE. This CDR3 has 14 amino acids. V shed 0 bases and J 5 bases; nucleotides not matched to a gene: 5. The CDR3 spells CASSLVGRGNEQYF. CDR3 in DNA: TGTGCCAGCAGCTTGGTTGGCAGGGGGAACGAGCAGTACTTC.

J is TRBJ1-4 and V is TRBV29-1; no definite D call. From germline, CDR1 is SQVTM and CDR2 ANQGSEA. CDR3 size: 12 residues. Trimming cost V 5 bases and J 2 bases, with 6 bases left between them. The CDR3 DNA follows: TGCAGCGTTTACAAGACTAATGAAAAACTGTTTTTT. It encodes CSVYKTNEKLFF.

This clone occurred a few times. This chain connects TRBV7-3 to TRBJ2-1; tentatively, D is TRBD1 or TRBD2 (5 bases each). The CDR3 totals 16 residues. Trimming stripped 1 base from V and 6 bases from J, with 16 bases between. The germline CDR1 and CDR2 sequences are SGHTA and FQGTGA. The CDR3 sequence is CASSLIGAGPGNEQFF. The CDR3 DNA reads as TGTGCCAGCAGCTTAATCGGGGCGGGCCCGGGCAATGAGCAGTTCTTC.

This clone was detected a few times. V gene TRBV7-8 combines with J gene TRBJ2-3; 12 bases line up with TRBD2. The junction had 8 bases not matched to a gene; V was cut back by 2 bases and J by 2 bases. CDR1 is SGHVS and CDR2 is FQNEAQ in the germline V gene. The CDR3 length is 18 residues. As DNA, the CDR3 is TGTGCCAGCAGCTTACCCTTGACTAGCGGGGGTTACACAGATACGCAGTATTTT. Translation gives CASSLPLTSGGYTDTQYF. Together with reference TRBV7-8 and TRBJ2-3, the CDR3 gives the full variable domain: GAGVSQSPRYKVAKRGQDVALRCDPISGHVSLFWYQQALGQGPEFLTYFQNEAQLDKSGLPSDRFFAERPEGSVSTLKIQRTQQEDSAVYLCASSLPLTSGGYTDTQYFGPGTRLTVL.

This clone was seen more than once but under ten times. The chain joins TRBV6-6 to TRBJ1-1, with 11 bases fitting TRBD1. The CDR3 has 16 amino acids. V dropped 4 bases and J dropped 5; count of bases not matched to a gene: 9. Germline loops: CDR1 MNHNY, CDR2 SVGAGI (reference sequence). The CDR3 nucleotides are TGTGCCAGCAGTTCTACGGACAGGGGGCCAACTACTGAAGCTTTCTTT. The encoded protein is CASSSTDRGPTTEAFF.

The chain joins TRBV11-2 to TRBJ2-3; D is unresolved. Deletions cut 1 base from V and 0 bases from J, with 5 bases between. Per germline, CDR1 SGHAT and CDR2 FQNNGV. The CDR3 is made up of 14 amino acids. The CDR3 DNA is TGTGCCAGCAGCTTAGCGTATAGCACAGATACGCAGTATTTT. Its protein product is CASSLAYSTDTQYF.

Worth noting for this clone: At one end, the junction sequence differs from germline, possibly due to a read error. The chain uses TRBV7-7 and TRBJ2-5; D may be TRBD1 (6 bases). The CDR3 is 13 amino acids. Germline CDR1 SSHAT, CDR2 FNYEAQ (reference sequence). CDR3 residues: CASSLGQLETQYF. The CDR3 DNA is TGTGCTAGCAGCTTAGGACAGCTAGAGACCCAGTACTTC.

This chain joins TRBV19 and TRBJ1-1; D remains ambiguous. Looked up from germline, CDR1 is LNHDA and CDR2 is SQIVND (reference sequence). The CDR3 sequence is 15 residues long. The germline V and J ends were trimmed by 1 base and 0 bases, with 9 bases remaining between them. CDR3 bases: TGTGCCAGTAGTATAGGCTGGACGGTGAACACTGAAGCTTTCTTT. Protein product: CASSIGWTVNTEAFF.

This clone showed up just a few times. The gene calls are TRBV7-6 and TRBJ1-5; D unclear. The germline CDR1 and CDR2 sequences are SGHVS and FNYEAQ. The ends were cut back, 0 bases at V and 1 base at J, with 10 bases in the middle. The CDR3 has 16 amino acids. The CDR3 loop is CASSLAGIGSNQPQHF. DNA for the CDR3: TGTGCCAGCAGCTTAGCAGGGATCGGAAGCAATCAGCCCCAGCATTTT.

This clone turned up a few times. The rearrangement links TRBV30 to TRBJ2-3; perhaps D is TRBD1 or TRBD2 (6 bases each). Trimming removed 2 bases from V and 0 bases from J, with 18 bases in between. CDR3 length equals 17 residues. The germline gives CDR1 GTSNPN, CDR2 SVGIG (reference sequence). The CDR3 sequence is CAWSRRQGTFSTDTQYF. The CDR3 DNA sequence: TGTGCCTGGAGTCGCCGGCAGGGGACTTTCAGCACAGATACGCAGTATTTT.

The sample holds a few counts of this clone. Other DNA sequences in the same sample also yield this CDR3. In DNA form, the CDR3 reads TGTGCCAGCAGGGGAAACACTGAAGCTTTCTTT. Translation: CASRGNTEAFF. This chain joins TRBV25-1 and TRBJ1-1; no reliable D call. Trimming pared 6 bases from V and 2 bases from J, leaving 4 bases between. Germline CDR1 is MGHDK and CDR2 is SYGVNS. The CDR3 length is 11 residues.

This clone was counted between two and nine times. The chain combines TRBV29-1 with TRBJ1-4; D possibly corresponds to TRBD1 (5 bases). In germline, CDR1 is SQVTM, CDR2 ANQGSEA. V was pared by 7 bases and J by 5 bases, with 14 bases between. The CDR3 runs to 13 residues. CDR3 coding DNA: TGCAGCGCTTCAGGGAATTCCAATGAAAAACTGTTTTTT. This sequence encodes CSASGNSNEKLFF.

The gene calls are TRBV9 and TRBJ2-1, with 8 positions matching TRBD1. CDR3 length equals 14 residues. Trimming cost V 1 base and J 8 bases; bases outside gene matches: 5. CDR1 and CDR2 (germline): SGDLS, YYNGEE. CDR3 DNA: TGTGCCAGCAGCGTACGGACAGGGCGTGATGAGCAGTTCTTC. Translation gives CASSVRTGRDEQFF. Full variable domain (remainder filled in from reference TRBV9 and TRBJ2-1): DSGVTQTPKHLITATGQRVTLRCSPRSGDLSVYWYQQSLDQGLQFLIQYYNGEERAKGNILERFSAQQFPDLHSELNLSSLELGDSALYFCASSVRTGRDEQFFGPGTRLTVL.

V usage is TRBV25-1 and J usage is TRBJ1-1; 7 bases match TRBD1. Germline CDR1 and CDR2: MGHDK and SYGVNS. V gave up 3 bases and J gave up 1 base; unmatched junction bases: 8. CDR3 length: 16 amino acids. The CDR3 bases are TGTGCCAGCAGTGACAGACAGGGTTCCGAGAACACTGAAGCTTTCTTT. This sequence encodes CASSDRQGSENTEAFF.

V usage is TRBV6-1 and J usage is TRBJ1-4; 7 nucleotides align to TRBD1. Germline-derived CDR1 and CDR2 are MNHNS and SASEGT. The CDR3 is 13 residues long. V shed 11 bases and J 5 bases; nucleotides not matched to a gene: 8. CDR3 residues: CAVHRGLNEKLFF. The CDR3, as DNA: TGTGCCGTACACAGGGGACTGAATGAAAAACTGTTTTTT.

This clone was detected a few times. The genes are TRBV7-9 and TRBJ1-2, with unresolved D. Trimming left V 1 base short and J 8 bases short, with 11 bases between. Germline values: CDR1 SEHNR, CDR2 FQNEAQ (reference sequence). This CDR3 is 13 amino acids long. This CDR3 reads CASSLGAMGGYTF. The CDR3 nucleotides read TGTGCCAGCAGCTTAGGCGCGATGGGCGGCTACACCTTC.

The chain has TRBV7-9 and TRBJ1-5, with D hard to call. V lost 11 bases and J 8 bases, leaving 16 bases between the germline ends. The CDR3 is made up of 12 amino acids. CDR1 and CDR2 (germline): SEHNR, FQNEAQ (reference sequence). The CDR3 DNA reads as TGTGCCTCCTCAACATCGGCGGAGCCCCAGCATTTT. It is translated as CASSTSAEPQHF. The variable domain in full, completed from reference TRBV7-9 and TRBJ1-5, reads DTGVSQNPRHKITKRGQNVTFRCDPISEHNRLYWYRQTLGQGPEFLTYFQNEAQLEKSRLLSDRFSAERPKGSFSTLEIQRTEQGDSAMYLCASSTSAEPQHFGDGTRLSIL.

The rearrangement joins TRBV5-6 to TRBJ1-1; D unresolved. The CDR3 consists of 13 residues. V was shortened by 3 bases and J by 2 bases, with 8 bases between the two germline ends. CDR1 is SGHDT, CDR2 YYEEEE, per germline. Here the CDR3 DNA reads TGTGCCAGCAGCTCTCTCTATAACACTGAAGCTTTCTTT. Amino acid sequence: CASSSLYNTEAFF.

Only a few counts were recorded for this clone. Other DNA sequences from this sample encode an identical CDR3 as well. The chain combines TRBV5-1 with TRBJ1-5; D possibly corresponds to TRBD1 (6 bases). The CDR3 runs 13 residues. Trimming removed 4 bases at V and 4 bases at J, with 9 bases between. CDR1 SGHRS and CDR2 YFSETQ come from the germline V gene. The CDR3 nucleotides read TGCGCCAGCAGCCCTCAGGGGAATCAGCCCCAGCATTTT. It is translated as CASSPQGNQPQHF.

The chain has TRBV29-1 and TRBJ1-1; D gene unclear. This CDR3 is 14 amino acids long. Germline values: CDR1 SQVTM, CDR2 ANQGSEA. V lost 3 bases and J 1 base, leaving 12 bases between the germline ends. CDR3 DNA sequence: TGCAGCGTTGAGGTAGGCAGAGCGAACACTGAAGCTTTCTTT. Encoded protein: CSVEVGRANTEAFF.

This chain connects TRBV4-1 to TRBJ2-7; TRBD1 aligns across 10 bases. V trimming: 4 bases; J trimming: 2 bases; junction bases outside the gene matches: 5. From germline, CDR1 is MGHRA and CDR2 YSYEKL. The CDR3 spans 15 residues. The CDR3 region is CASSRAGQGTYEQYF. The CDR3 coding sequence is TGCGCCAGCAGCCGGGCGGGACAGGGGACCTACGAGCAGTACTTC.

CDR3 in amino acids: CASSWKPPTSGGTDTQYF. In nucleotides, the CDR3 is TGTGCCAGCAGCTGGAAACCCCCGACTAGCGGGGGAACAGATACGCAGTATTTT. This chain uses TRBV7-2 with TRBJ2-3; 12 bases fit TRBD2. The CDR3 sequence is 18 residues long. CDR1 SGHTA and CDR2 FQGNSA come from the germline V gene. V gave up 4 bases and J gave up 3 bases; unmatched junction bases: 11. The whole variable domain, filled in from reference TRBV7-2 and TRBJ2-3, reads GAGVSQSPSNKVTEKGKDVELRCDPISGHTALYWYRQSLGQGLEFLIYFQGNSAPDKSGLPSDRFSAERTGGSVSTLTIQRTQQEDSAVYLCASSWKPPTSGGTDTQYFGPGTRLTVL.

This clone was counted between two and nine times. This rearrangement joins TRBV20-1 to TRBJ1-2; no clear D gene. V gave up 5 bases and J gave up 8 bases, with 12 bases separating them. The CDR3 totals 11 residues. Germline V gene sequence: CDR1 DFQATT, CDR2 SNEGSKA (reference sequence). This CDR3 is CSASEDPGYTF. CDR3 nucleotides: TGCAGTGCTTCCGAGGACCCCGGCTACACCTTC.

J is TRBJ2-7 and V is TRBV30, with 7 bases fitting TRBD1. The ends lost 0 bases at V and 2 bases at J; junction bases unmatched: 10. Germline V gene sequence: CDR1 GTSNPN, CDR2 SVGIG (reference sequence). CDR3 length: 16 residues. DNA for the CDR3: TGTGCCTGGAGTGTACTAACGTATGACAGGGCCTACGAGCAGTACTTC. It codes for CAWSVLTYDRAYEQYF.

The chain employs TRBV11-2 and TRBJ2-1; 9 bases match TRBD1. J was trimmed by 14 bases and V by 3 bases; bases with no gene match: 5. Germline V CDR1 and CDR2: SGHAT, FQNNGV. CDR3 length equals 12 residues. This CDR3 is CASSFEWTGEFF. The CDR3 DNA reads as TGTGCCAGCAGCTTTGAATGGACAGGGGAGTTCTTC.

The chain links TRBV27 to TRBJ2-2, with 7 bases aligning to TRBD2. The germline V gene has CDR1 MNHEY and CDR2 SMNVEV (reference sequence). The CDR3 loop spans 14 amino acids. The ends lost 5 bases at V and 9 bases at J; junction bases unmatched: 9. DNA for the CDR3: TGTGCCAGCAGTGAGGGACGGGAGGTGAGGGAGCTGTTTTTT. Translated, it gives CASSEGREVRELFF.

To note about this clone: This specimen includes other DNA sequences encoding the same CDR3. V gene TRBV6-5 combines with J gene TRBJ1-2, with D maybe TRBD1 (5 bases). With 6 bases removed from V and 2 bases from J, the gap between germline ends came to 7 bases. Germline lookup yields CDR1 MNHEY and CDR2 SVGAGI. The CDR3 sequence is 12 residues long. The CDR3 DNA sequence: TGTGCCAGCAGCGACAGAAACTATGGCTACACCTTC. It is translated as CASSDRNYGYTF.

This clone was found a few times. V is TRBV10-3 and J is TRBJ2-3; unclear D gene. CDR1 and CDR2 (germline): ENHRY, SYGVKD. This CDR3 comprises 14 residues. The V end was cut by 5 bases, the J end by 2 bases, with 11 bases between. The CDR3 DNA reads as TGTGCCATCAGTTTTAGGCAGACCACAGATACGCAGTATTTT. It translates to CAISFRQTTDTQYF.